This T cell receptor beta chain came from a study of monozygotic twins with inflammatory bowel disease. Study-level findings and limits: Healthy co-twins exceeded IBD patients in TCRbeta diversity as measured by inverse Simpson.

For this clonotype: The target antigen is unknown.

Whole blood served as the source of total RNA, and no T cell sorting took place. The germline CDR1 and CDR2 sequences are SEHNR and FQNEAQ (reference sequence). This CDR3 region has 17 residues. TCRdb reprocessed the 5' RACE reads and stores each CDR3 protein as one record, lacking DNA. The table for this sample gives more than 100,000 distinct CDR3 sequences. Sequencing was done on a sample of blood. This receptor was identified in a human donor with ulcerative colitis or Crohn's disease, or a healthy co-twin of an affected twin (not recorded which). The rearrangement joins TRBV7-9 to TRBJ2-5; without DNA, the TCRdb call of TRBD1 cannot be checked. The CDR3 loop reads CASSPRGTGLPQETQYF.